This TCR beta chain was observed in a study of identifying expanded T cells in peripheral blood. Study results and limitations: Clone count variance between roughly 2-week samples rose with total template count. Technical replicates showed about 1.1 changed clones; about 2 weeks approximately 16; four weeks 19.

Using immunoSEQ multiplex PCR, the repertoire was profiled, and TCRdb retains in-frame clones only, with some absent. The repertoire holds 75,000 to 95,000 clones, with approximately 90% as singletons. Worth noting for this clone: What it binds is unknown.

This CDR3 contains 12 residues. Per the germline V gene, CDR1 is KGHSH and CDR2 is LQKENI. Trimming stripped 3 bases from V and 10 bases from J, with 12 bases between. No infections or other immune events were documented during collection. The source material was blood. V is TRBV18 and J is TRBJ1-1; maybe TRBD1 (6 bases). This clonotype was sampled from a person between 18 and 75 years old in good health. The chain's CDR3 is CASSPAKGGAFF. As DNA, the CDR3 is TGTGCCAGCTCACCGGCGAAGGGGGGAGCTTTCTTT.